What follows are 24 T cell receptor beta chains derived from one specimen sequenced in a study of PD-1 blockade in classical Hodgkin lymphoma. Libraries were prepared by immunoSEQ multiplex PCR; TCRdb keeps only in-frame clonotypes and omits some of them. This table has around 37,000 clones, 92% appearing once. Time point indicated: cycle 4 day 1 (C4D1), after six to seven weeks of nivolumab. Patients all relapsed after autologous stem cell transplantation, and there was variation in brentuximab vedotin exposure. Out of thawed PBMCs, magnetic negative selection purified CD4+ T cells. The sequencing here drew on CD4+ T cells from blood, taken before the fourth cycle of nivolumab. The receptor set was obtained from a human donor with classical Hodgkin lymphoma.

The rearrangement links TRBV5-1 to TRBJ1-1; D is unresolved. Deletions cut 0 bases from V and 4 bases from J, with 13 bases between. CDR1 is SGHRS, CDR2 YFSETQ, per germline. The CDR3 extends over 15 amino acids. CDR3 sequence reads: CASSLGSSRSTEAFF. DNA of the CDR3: TGCGCCAGCAGCTTGGGGAGTTCTAGGAGCACTGAAGCTTTCTTT.

The CDR3 loop is CATSRDRGLREQYF. The CDR3 nucleotides are TGTGCCACCAGCAGAGATAGGGGGCTACGGGAGCAGTACTTC. This chain joins TRBV15 and TRBJ2-7; 7 bases are a match to TRBD1. V was clipped by 0 bases and J by 7 bases; unmatched bases: 6. Looked up from germline, CDR1 is LNHNV and CDR2 is YYDKDF (reference sequence). The CDR3 consists of 14 residues.

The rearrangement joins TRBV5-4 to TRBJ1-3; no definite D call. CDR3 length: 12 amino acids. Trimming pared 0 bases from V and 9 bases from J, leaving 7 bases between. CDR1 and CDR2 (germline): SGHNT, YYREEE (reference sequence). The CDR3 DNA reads TGTGCCAGCAGCTTGGTATCGGGCACCATATATTTT. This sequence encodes CASSLVSGTIYF.

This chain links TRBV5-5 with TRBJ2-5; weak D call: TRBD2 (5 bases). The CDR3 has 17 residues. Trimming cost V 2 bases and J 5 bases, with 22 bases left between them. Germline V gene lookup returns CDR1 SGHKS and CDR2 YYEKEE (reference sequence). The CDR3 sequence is CASSFRSLASRSETQYF. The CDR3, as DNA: TGTGCCAGCAGCTTTCGGTCGTTAGCGAGTAGATCGGAGACCCAGTACTTC.

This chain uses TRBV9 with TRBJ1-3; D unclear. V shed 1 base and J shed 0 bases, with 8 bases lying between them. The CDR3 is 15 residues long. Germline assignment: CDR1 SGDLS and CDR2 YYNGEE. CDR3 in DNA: TGTGCCAGCAGCGTAACGGCCAGCTCTGGAAACACCATATATTTT. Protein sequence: CASSVTASSGNTIYF. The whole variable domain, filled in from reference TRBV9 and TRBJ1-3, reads DSGVTQTPKHLITATGQRVTLRCSPRSGDLSVYWYQQSLDQGLQFLIQYYNGEERAKGNILERFSAQQFPDLHSELNLSSLELGDSALYFCASSVTASSGNTIYFGEGSWLTVV.

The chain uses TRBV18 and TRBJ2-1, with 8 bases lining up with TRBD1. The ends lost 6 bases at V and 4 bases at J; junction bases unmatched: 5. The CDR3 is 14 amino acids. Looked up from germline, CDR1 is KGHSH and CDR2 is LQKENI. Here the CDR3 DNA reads TGTGCCAGCTCGCTGGACAGGGTGTACAATGAGCAGTTCTTC. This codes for CASSLDRVYNEQFF.

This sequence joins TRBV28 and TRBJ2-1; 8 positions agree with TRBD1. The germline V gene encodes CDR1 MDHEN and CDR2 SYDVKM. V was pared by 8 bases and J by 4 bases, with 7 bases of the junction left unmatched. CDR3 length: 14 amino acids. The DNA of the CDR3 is TGTGCCAGCGATCCGGGACAGGAATACAATGAGCAGTTCTTC. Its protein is CASDPGQEYNEQFF.

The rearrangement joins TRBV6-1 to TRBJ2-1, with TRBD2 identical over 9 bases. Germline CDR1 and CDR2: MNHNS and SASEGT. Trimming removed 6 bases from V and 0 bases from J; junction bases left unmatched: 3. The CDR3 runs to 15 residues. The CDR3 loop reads CASSVAGDSYNEQFF. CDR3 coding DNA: TGTGCCAGCAGCGTAGCGGGAGACTCCTACAATGAGCAGTTCTTC.

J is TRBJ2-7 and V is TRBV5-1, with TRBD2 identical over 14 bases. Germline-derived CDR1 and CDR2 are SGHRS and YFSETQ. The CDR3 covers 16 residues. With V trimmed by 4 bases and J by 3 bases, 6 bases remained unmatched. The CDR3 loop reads CASSLGTSGSNYEQYF. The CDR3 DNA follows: TGCGCCAGCAGCCTCGGGACTAGCGGGAGCAACTACGAGCAGTACTTC.

The CDR3 DNA reads TGTGCCAGCTCACCCCCGAGCGGGCGCCCCCAGGAGACCCAGTACTTC. Amino acids: CASSPPSGRPQETQYF. V is TRBV18 and J is TRBJ2-5; D is possibly TRBD2 (6 bases). CDR3 length equals 16 residues. Trimming left V 3 bases short and J 5 bases short, with 19 bases between. CDR1 is KGHSH and CDR2 is LQKENI in the germline V gene.

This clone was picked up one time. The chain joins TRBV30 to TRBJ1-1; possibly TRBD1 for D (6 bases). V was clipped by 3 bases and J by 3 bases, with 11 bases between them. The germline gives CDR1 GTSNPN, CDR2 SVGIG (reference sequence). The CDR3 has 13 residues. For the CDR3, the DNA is TGTGCCTGGAGGGTCAACAGGGACACTGAAGCTTTCTTT. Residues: CAWRVNRDTEAFF.

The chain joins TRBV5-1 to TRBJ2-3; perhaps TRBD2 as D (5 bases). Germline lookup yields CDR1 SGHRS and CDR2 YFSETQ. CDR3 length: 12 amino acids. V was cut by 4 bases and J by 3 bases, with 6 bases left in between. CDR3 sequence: CASSRTTDTQYF. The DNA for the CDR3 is TGCGCCAGCAGCCGGACTACAGATACGCAGTATTTT.

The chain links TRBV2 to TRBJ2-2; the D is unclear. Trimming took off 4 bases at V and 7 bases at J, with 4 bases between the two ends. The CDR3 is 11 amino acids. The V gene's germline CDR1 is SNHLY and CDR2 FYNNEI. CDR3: CASSVYGELFF. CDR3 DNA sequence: TGTGCCAGCAGTGTTTACGGGGAGCTGTTTTTT.

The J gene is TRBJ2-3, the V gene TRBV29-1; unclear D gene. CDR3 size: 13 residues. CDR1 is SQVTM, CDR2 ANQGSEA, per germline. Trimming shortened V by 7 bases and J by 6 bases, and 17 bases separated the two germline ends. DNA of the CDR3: TGCAGCGCCCCAGGACGGTTCACGGATACGCAGTATTTT. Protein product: CSAPGRFTDTQYF.

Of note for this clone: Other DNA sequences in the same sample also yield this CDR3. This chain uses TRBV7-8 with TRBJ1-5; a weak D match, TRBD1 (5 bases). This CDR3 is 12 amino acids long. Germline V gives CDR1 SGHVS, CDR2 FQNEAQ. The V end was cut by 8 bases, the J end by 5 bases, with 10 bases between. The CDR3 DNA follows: TGTGCCAGCGGCCAGGGTCATCAGCCCCAGCATTTT. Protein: CASGQGHQPQHF.

CDR3 residues: CASSAEREVNTGELFF. In nucleotides, the CDR3 is TGTGCCAGCAGCGCCGAGCGGGAGGTTAACACCGGGGAGCTGTTTTTT. The chain recombines TRBV5-6 with TRBJ2-2; 9 bases fit TRBD2. V lost 4 bases to trimming and J lost 2 bases; unmatched junction nucleotides: 6. CDR1 and CDR2 (germline): SGHDT, YYEEEE. The CDR3 length is 16 residues.

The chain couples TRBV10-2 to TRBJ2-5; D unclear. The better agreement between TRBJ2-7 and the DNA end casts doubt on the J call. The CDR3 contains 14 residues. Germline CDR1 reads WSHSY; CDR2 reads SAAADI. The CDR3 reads CASREPGPGYEQYF. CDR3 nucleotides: TGCGCCAGCAGAGAACCGGGCCCGGGTTACGAGCAGTACTTC.

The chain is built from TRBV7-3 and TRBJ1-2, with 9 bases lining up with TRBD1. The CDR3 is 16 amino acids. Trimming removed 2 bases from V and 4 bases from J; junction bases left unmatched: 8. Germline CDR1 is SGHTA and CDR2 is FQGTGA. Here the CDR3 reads CASSLLPGQGPYGYTF. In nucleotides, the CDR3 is TGTGCCAGCAGCTTACTCCCGGGACAGGGACCCTATGGCTACACCTTC.

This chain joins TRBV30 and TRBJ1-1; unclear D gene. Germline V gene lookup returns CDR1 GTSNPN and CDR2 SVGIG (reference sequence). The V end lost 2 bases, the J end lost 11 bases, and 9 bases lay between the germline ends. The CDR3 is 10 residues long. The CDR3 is CAWSRSMAFF. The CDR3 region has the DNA TGTGCCTGGAGTCGTTCGATGGCTTTCTTT.

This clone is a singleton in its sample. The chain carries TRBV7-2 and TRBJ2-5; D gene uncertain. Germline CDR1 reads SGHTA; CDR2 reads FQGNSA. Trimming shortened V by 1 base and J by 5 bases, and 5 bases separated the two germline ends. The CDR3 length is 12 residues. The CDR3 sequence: CASSLVRETQYF. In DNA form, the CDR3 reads TGTGCCAGCAGCTTAGTACGGGAGACCCAGTACTTC.

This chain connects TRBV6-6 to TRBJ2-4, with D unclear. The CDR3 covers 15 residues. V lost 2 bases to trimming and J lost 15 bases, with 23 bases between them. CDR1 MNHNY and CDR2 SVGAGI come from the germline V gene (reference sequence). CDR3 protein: CASSYANPGRFTWYF. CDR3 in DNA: TGTGCCAGCAGTTACGCGAATCCTGGGCGGTTTACTTGGTACTTC.

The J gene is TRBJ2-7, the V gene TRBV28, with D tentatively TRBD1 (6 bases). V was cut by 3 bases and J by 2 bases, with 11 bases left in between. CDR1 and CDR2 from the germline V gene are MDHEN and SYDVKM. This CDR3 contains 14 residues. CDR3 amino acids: CASSFRGKAYEQYF. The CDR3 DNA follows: TGTGCCAGCAGTTTCAGGGGTAAGGCCTACGAGCAGTACTTC.

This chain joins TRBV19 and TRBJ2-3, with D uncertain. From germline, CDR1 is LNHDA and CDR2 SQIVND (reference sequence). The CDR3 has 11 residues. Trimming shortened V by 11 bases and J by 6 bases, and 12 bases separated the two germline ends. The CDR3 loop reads CAPASEDTQYF. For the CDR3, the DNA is TGTGCCCCCGCCTCGGAGGATACGCAGTATTTT.

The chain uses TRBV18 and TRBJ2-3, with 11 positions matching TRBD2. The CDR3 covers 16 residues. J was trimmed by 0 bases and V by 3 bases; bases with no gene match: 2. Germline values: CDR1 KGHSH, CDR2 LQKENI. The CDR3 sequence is CASSPLAGGSTDTQYF. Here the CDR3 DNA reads TGTGCCAGCTCACCTCTAGCGGGAGGAAGCACAGATACGCAGTATTTT.